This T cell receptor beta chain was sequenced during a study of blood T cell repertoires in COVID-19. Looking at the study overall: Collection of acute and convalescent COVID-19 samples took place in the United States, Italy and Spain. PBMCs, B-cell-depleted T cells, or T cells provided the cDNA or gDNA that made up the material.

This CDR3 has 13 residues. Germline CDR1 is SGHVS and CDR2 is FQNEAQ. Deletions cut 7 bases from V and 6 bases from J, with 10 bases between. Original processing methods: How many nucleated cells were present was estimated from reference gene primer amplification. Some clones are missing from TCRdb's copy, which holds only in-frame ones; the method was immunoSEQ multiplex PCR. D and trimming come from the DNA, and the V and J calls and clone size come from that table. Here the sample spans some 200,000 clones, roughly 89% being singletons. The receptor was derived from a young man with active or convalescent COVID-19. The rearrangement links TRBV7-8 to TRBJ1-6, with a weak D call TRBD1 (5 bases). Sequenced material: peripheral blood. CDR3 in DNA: TGTGCCAGCACCAGGGCTGCTAATTCACCCCTCCACTTT. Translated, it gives CASTRAANSPLHF.